The source of this T cell receptor (beta chain) is a study of post-analysis software for immune sequencing data. cDNA libraries of TCR beta carried unique molecular identifiers. TCRdb independently ran MiXCR on the PCR reads; one entry per CDR3 protein. Here the sample spans approximately 730,000 distinct CDR3 sequences, about 43% being singletons. Study-wide points: Elevated frequency relative to controls characterized roughly five TRBV segments in patients, TRBV5-6, TRBV5-1 and TRBV20-1 among them.

Remarks on this clonotype: Its specificity is unknown.

The germline V gene has CDR1 MDHEN and CDR2 SYDVKM. The CDR3 covers 16 residues. Sequenced sample: blood. The chain combines TRBV28 with TRBJ2-7, with TRBD1 matching over 8 bases. The tail of the sequence fits TRBJ2-5 better, so the J call may be wrong. This receptor was taken from a girl aged 10-17 years with multiple sclerosis. The CDR3 nucleotides read TGTGCCAGCAGTTTATTCCCCCGGACAGGGTGGGAGACCCAGTACTTC. It specifies CASSLFPRTGWETQYF.